This is a list of T cell receptor beta chains from one sample in a study of cytomegalovirus exposure and HLA in healthy donors. The repertoire was sequenced with immunoSEQ multiplex PCR; TCRdb's copy has only in-frame clones and lacks some. The sample contains 100,000 to 150,000 clones, under 85% of which appear only once. The sequencing input was PBMCs. These receptors were taken from a male donor in good health and CMV-seropositive. CDR3s include the opening cysteine and the closing phenylalanine or tryptophan. D genes are given only for firm matches. The size field is filled for only some rows; it gives once, few, many or a size class.

clone size	D gene	V gene	J gene	CDR3 protein	CDR3 DNA
.	.	TRBV28	TRBJ2-7	CASSPGGSGTYYEQYF	TGTGCCAGCAGTCCCGGGGGTAGCGGAACTTATTACGAGCAGTACTTC
.	TRBD2	TRBV4-1	TRBJ2-3	CASSPGAGEDTQYF	TGCGCCAGCAGCCCCGGAGCGGGAGAAGATACGCAGTATTTT
.	TRBD1	TRBV6-5	TRBJ2-7	CASSTTGGEQYF	TGTGCCAGCAGTACGACAGGGGGCGAGCAGTACTTC
.	TRBD2	TRBV6-1	TRBJ2-7	CASSPNGREWDEQYF	TGTGCCAGCAGTCCGAACGGGCGGGAGTGGGATGAGCAGTACTTC
.	TRBD1	TRBV27	TRBJ1-2	CASSFTLGQALSKDGYTF	TGTGCCAGCAGTTTCACCCTGGGACAGGCTCTTTCTAAGGATGGCTACACCTTC
.	.	TRBV4-1	TRBJ2-2	CASSQQYGELFF	TGCGCCAGCAGCCAACAGTACGGGGAGCTGTTTTTT
.	.	TRBV28	TRBJ2-1	CASSSGLGGWQFF	TGTGCCAGCAGTTCCGGCCTTGGGGGGTGGCAGTTCTTC
.	TRBD2	TRBV5-4	TRBJ2-5	CASSSGTSGRMETQYF	TGTGCCAGCAGCTCAGGGACTAGCGGTAGGATGGAGACCCAGTACTTC
.	.	TRBV6-5	TRBJ2-7	CASSWRGLGEQYF	TGTGCCAGCAGTTGGCGGGGTTTGGGCGAGCAGTACTTC
.	TRBD1	TRBV6-4	TRBJ1-2	CASSASRQGSSGYTF	TGTGCCAGCAGCGCCTCGAGACAGGGATCGTCTGGCTACACCTTC
.	.	TRBV11-3	TRBJ2-1	CASSLVRNNEQFF	TGTGCCAGCAGCTTAGTCAGAAACAATGAGCAGTTCTTC
.	TRBD1	TRBV10-3	TRBJ1-2	CAISESTLRDRKNYGYTF	TGTGCCATCAGTGAGTCGACTCTAAGGGACAGAAAAAACTATGGCTACACCTTC
.	.	TRBV27	TRBJ2-2	CASSQDRATGELFF	TGTGCCAGCAGTCAAGACAGAGCTACCGGGGAGCTGTTTTTT
.	TRBD2	TRBV7-2	TRBJ2-1	CASTPGLADNEQFF	TGTGCCAGCACCCCCGGACTAGCGGACAATGAGCAGTTCTTC
.	TRBD1	TRBV7-9	TRBJ1-2	CASSSGQHLYGYTF	TGTGCCAGCAGCTCGGGACAGCACCTCTATGGCTACACCTTC
once	.	TRBV23-1	TRBJ1-6	CASSQSGRPNSPLHF	TGCGCCAGCAGTCAATCGGGCCGTCCTAATTCACCCCTCCACTTT
.	.	TRBV7-2	TRBJ1-2	CASSLNRRTLCTF	TGTGCCAGCAGCTTAAACCGGAGAACCCTTTGTACCTTC
.	TRBD2	TRBV6-1	TRBJ2-7	CATWGASGGPEYF	TGTGCCACCTGGGGGGCTAGCGGGGGGCCAGAGTACTTC
once	.	TRBV30	TRBJ1-3	CAWSMVTRGSGNTIYF	TGTGCCTGGAGTATGGTTACCCGGGGATCTGGAAACACCATATATTTT
.	.	TRBV15	TRBJ2-1	CATSKLVNEQFF	TGTGCCACCAGCAAACTAGTCAATGAGCAGTTCTTC
.	.	TRBV7-9	TRBJ2-5	CASSLAASVETQYF	TGTGCCAGCAGCTTAGCAGCTAGTGTGGAGACCCAGTACTTC
.	.	TRBV13	TRBJ2-1	CASSRRTEYNEQFF	TGTGCCAGCAGCCGTCGGACAGAGTACAATGAGCAGTTCTTC
.	TRBD1	TRBV30	TRBJ1-1	CARRGKGGRLGEAFF	TGTGCCCGCCGGGGAAAAGGGGGCCGTTTGGGTGAAGCTTTCTTT
.	.	TRBV27	TRBJ2-7	CASSLSKRPAGYEQYF	TGTGCCAGCAGTTTATCGAAACGGCCGGCGGGCTACGAGCAGTACTTC
.	.	TRBV11-2	TRBJ1-1	CASSLGGGGWVTEAFF	TGTGCCAGCAGCTTAGGAGGTGGCGGCTGGGTTACTGAAGCTTTCTTT
.	.	TRBV28	TRBJ2-4	CASSLAGLAKNIQYF	TGTGCCAGCAGTTTGGCGGGACTAGCCAAAAACATTCAGTACTTC
.	.	TRBV28	TRBJ2-1	CASSATSGEFF	TGTGCCAGCAGTGCTACTAGTGGAGAGTTCTTC
.	TRBD2	TRBV6-5	TRBJ2-1	CASSTGTSGGNEQFF	TGTGCCAGCAGCACCGGGACTAGCGGGGGTAATGAGCAGTTCTTC
.	.	TRBV6-5	TRBJ1-1	CASSLGQSTEAFF	TGTGCCAGCAGTCTTGGACAGTCCACTGAAGCTTTCTTT
.	TRBD2	TRBV4-1	TRBJ2-1	CASSQILSPRGGGPSYNEQFF	TGCGCCAGCAGCCAGATCCTCTCCCCTCGGGGCGGGGGTCCCTCCTACAATGAGCAGTTCTTC
.	.	TRBV6-6	TRBJ2-1	CASTLRGSYNEQFF	TGTGCCAGCACCCTCCGGGGGTCCTACAATGAGCAGTTCTTC
.	.	TRBV11-1	TRBJ1-1	CASSPSPRDTEAFF	TGTGCCAGCAGCCCCTCTCCTCGGGACACTGAAGCTTTCTTT
once	.	TRBV30	TRBJ1-2	CAWSVRVANYGYTF	TGTGCCTGGAGTGTACGGGTGGCTAACTATGGCTACACCTTC
.	TRBD1	TRBV18	TRBJ2-3	CASSLPRGDRVPDTQYF	TGTGCCAGCTCACTTCCCAGAGGCGACAGGGTCCCAGATACGCAGTATTTT
.	.	TRBV7-8	TRBJ1-6	CASSGGVISNSPLHF	TGTGCCAGCAGCGGGGGGGTGATCTCGAATTCACCCCTCCACTTT
.	TRBD1	TRBV27	TRBJ1-1	CASSLTGGGRTEAFF	TGTGCCAGCAGTTTGACAGGGGGCGGGAGGACTGAAGCTTTCTTT
.	TRBD1	TRBV5-1	TRBJ2-5	CASSGSSGTGGNWETQYF	TGCGCCAGCAGCGGGTCCTCCGGGACAGGGGGTAATTGGGAGACCCAGTACTTC
.	.	TRBV6-6	TRBJ2-7	CASSYSGSVRAEQYF	TGTGCCAGCAGTTACTCGGGCTCGGTGCGTGCCGAGCAGTACTTC
.	TRBD2	TRBV27	TRBJ2-7	CASSLGLSYEQYF	TGTGCCAGCAGTCTGGGACTATCCTACGAGCAGTACTTC
.	.	TRBV10-3	TRBJ2-3	CAISELAGGQSTDTQYF	TGTGCCATCAGTGAGTTAGCTGGAGGTCAAAGCACAGATACGCAGTATTTT
.	TRBD2	TRBV13	TRBJ2-3	CASNERGSTDTQYF	TGTGCCAGCAACGAGCGGGGTAGCACAGATACGCAGTATTTT
.	TRBD1	TRBV6-1	TRBJ2-7	CASSERPGTGIYEQYF	TGTGCCAGCAGTGAAAGGCCCGGGACAGGTATCTACGAGCAGTACTTC
.	.	TRBV28	TRBJ2-2	CASSFSGNTGELFF	TGTGCCAGCAGTTTTTCGGGGAACACCGGGGAGCTGTTTTTT
.	TRBD1	TRBV15	TRBJ1-2	CATSRGLMGTGSLPTLNYGYTF	TGTGCCACCAGCAGAGGGCTTATGGGGACAGGTTCTTTGCCAACTCTTAACTATGGCTACACCTTC
.	.	TRBV7-8	TRBJ1-1	CASSPWRTVGVTEAFF	TGTGCCAGCAGCCCATGGAGGACAGTAGGGGTTACTGAAGCTTTCTTT